This T cell receptor beta chain was identified in a study of T cells in Graves' hyperthyroidism and ophthalmopathy. Amplification targeted TCR beta CDR3 regions from RNA transcripts. The HTBI primer set was used in a first-round RT-PCR of the TCR CDR3. MiXCR, run by TCRdb on the multiplex PCR reads, gives a single entry per CDR3 protein. The data show more than 550,000 distinct CDR3 sequences, with roughly 20% seen just once and 16% held by the top ten. The clonotype was recovered from a woman aged 45-65 years with Graves' hyperthyroidism that later progressed to Graves' ophthalmopathy. The sample taken for sequencing was blood.

DNA of the CDR3: TGTGCCACCAGCAGAGTTAAGGCTGATGAGCAGTTCTTC. As protein: CATSRVKADEQFF. The chain joins TRBV15 to TRBJ2-1; D call uncertain. Per germline, CDR1 LNHNV and CDR2 YYDKDF (reference sequence). V lost 1 base to trimming and J lost 8 bases, with 9 bases between them. The CDR3 totals 13 residues.